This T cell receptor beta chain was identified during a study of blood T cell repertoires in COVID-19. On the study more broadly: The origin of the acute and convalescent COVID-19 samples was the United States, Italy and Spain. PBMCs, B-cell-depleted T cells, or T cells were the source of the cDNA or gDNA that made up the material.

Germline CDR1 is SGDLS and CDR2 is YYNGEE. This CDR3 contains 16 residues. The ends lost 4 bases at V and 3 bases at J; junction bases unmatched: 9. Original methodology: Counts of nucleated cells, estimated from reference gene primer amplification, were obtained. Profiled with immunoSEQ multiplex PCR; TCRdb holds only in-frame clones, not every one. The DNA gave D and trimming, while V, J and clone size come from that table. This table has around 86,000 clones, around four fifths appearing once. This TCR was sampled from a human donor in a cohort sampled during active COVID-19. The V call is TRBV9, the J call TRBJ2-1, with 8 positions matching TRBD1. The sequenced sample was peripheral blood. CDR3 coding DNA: TGTGCCAGCAGCCCCAGGACAGGGTTCGACTACAATGAGCAGTTCTTC. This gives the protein CASSPRTGFDYNEQFF.